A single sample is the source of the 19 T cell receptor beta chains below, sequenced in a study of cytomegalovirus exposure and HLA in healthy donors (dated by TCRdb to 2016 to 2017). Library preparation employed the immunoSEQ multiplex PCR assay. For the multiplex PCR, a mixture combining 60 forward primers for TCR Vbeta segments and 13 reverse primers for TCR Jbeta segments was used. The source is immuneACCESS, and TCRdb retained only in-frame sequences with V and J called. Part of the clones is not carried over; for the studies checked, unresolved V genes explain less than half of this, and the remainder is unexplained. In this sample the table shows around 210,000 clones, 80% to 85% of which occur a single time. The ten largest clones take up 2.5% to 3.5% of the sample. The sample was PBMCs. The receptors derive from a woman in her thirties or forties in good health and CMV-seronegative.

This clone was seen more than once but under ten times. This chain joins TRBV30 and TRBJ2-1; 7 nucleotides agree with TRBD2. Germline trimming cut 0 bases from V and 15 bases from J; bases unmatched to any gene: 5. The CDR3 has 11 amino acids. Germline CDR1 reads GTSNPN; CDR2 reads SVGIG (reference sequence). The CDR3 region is CAWSVLAGLFF. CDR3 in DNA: TGTGCCTGGAGTGTCTTAGCGGGTCTGTTCTTC.

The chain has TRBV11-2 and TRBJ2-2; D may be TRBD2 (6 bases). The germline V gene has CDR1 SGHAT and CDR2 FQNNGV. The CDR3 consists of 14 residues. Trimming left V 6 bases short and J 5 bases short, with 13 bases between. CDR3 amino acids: CASSGTFPTGELFF. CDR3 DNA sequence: TGTGCCAGCAGTGGGACTTTCCCGACCGGGGAGCTGTTTTTT. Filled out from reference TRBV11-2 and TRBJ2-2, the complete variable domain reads EAGVAQSPRYKIIEKRQSVAFWCNPISGHATLYWYQQILGQGPKLLIQFQNNGVVDDSQLPKDRFSAERLKGVDSTLKIQPAKLEDSAVYLCASSGTFPTGELFFGEGSRLTVL.

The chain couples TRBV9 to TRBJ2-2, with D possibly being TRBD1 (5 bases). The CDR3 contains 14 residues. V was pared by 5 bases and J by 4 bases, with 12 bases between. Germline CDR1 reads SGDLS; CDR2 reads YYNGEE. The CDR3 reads CASSRDSVTGELFF. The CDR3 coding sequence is TGTGCCAGCAGTCGTGACAGTGTCACCGGGGAGCTGTTTTTT.

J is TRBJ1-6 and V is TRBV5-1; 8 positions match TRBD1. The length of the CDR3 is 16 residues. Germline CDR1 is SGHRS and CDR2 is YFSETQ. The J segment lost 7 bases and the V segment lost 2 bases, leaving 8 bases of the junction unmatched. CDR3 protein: CASSFGQGAQNSPLHF. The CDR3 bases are TGCGCCAGCAGCTTCGGTCAGGGGGCTCAGAATTCACCCCTCCACTTT.

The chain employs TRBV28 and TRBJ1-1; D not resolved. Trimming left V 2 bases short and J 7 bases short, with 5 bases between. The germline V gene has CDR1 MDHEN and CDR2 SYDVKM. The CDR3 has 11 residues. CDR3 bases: TGTGCCAGCAGTTTACGACTTGAAGCTTTCTTT. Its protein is CASSLRLEAFF. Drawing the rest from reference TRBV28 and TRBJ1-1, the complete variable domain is DVKVTQSSRYLVKRTGEKVFLECVQDMDHENMFWYRQDPGLGLRLIYFSYDVKMKEKGDIPEGYSVSREKKERFSLILESASTNQTSMYLCASSLRLEAFFGQGTRLTVV.

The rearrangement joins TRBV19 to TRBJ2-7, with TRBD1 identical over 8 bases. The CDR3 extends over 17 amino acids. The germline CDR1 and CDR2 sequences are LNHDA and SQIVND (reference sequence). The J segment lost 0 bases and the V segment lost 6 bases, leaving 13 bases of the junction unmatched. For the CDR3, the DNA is TGTGCCAGTAGAGGACAGGGAAAGGGAGTACCCTCCTACGAGCAGTACTTC. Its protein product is CASRGQGKGVPSYEQYF.

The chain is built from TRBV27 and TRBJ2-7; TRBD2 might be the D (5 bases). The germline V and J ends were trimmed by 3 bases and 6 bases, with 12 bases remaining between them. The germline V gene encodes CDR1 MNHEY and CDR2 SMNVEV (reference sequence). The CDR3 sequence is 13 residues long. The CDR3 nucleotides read TGTGCCAGCAGTTTCTCGGGATTCTCCGAGCAGTACTTC. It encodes CASSFSGFSEQYF.

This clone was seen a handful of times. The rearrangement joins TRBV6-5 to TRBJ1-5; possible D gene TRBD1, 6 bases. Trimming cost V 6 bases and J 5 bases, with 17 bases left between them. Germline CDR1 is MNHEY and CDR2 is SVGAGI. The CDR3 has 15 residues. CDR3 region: CASRLKVAGDQPQHF. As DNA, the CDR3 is TGTGCCAGCAGGCTAAAGGTGGCAGGGGATCAGCCCCAGCATTTT.

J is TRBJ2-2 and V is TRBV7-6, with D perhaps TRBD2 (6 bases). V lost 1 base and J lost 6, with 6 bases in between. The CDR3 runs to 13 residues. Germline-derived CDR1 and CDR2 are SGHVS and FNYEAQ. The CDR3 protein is CASSLGEAGELFF. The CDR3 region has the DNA TGTGCCAGCAGCTTAGGGGAGGCCGGGGAGCTGTTTTTT.

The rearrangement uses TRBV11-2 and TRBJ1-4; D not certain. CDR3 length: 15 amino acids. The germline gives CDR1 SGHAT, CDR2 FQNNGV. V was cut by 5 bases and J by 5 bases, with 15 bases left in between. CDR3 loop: CASSPRRSPNEKLFF. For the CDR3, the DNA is TGTGCCAGCAGCCCCCGGCGGAGCCCGAATGAAAAACTGTTTTTT.

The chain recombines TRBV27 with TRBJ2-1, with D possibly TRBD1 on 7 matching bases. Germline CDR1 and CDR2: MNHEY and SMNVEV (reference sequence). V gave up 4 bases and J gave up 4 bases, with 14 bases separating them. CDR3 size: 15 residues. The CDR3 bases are TGTGCCAGCAGTTGGCGGGACAGTACATACAATGAGCAGTTCTTC. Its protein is CASSWRDSTYNEQFF.

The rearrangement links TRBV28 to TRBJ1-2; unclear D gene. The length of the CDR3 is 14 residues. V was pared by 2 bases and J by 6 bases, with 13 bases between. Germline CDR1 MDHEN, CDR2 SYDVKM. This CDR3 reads CASSLAGSLHGYTF. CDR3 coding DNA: TGTGCCAGCAGTTTAGCCGGGTCTTTGCATGGCTACACCTTC.

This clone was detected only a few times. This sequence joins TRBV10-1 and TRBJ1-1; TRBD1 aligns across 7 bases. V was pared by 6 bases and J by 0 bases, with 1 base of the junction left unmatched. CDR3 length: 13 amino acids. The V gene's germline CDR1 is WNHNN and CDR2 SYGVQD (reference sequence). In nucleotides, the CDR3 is TGCGCCAGCAGGGGACAGTTGAACACTGAAGCTTTCTTT. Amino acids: CASRGQLNTEAFF.

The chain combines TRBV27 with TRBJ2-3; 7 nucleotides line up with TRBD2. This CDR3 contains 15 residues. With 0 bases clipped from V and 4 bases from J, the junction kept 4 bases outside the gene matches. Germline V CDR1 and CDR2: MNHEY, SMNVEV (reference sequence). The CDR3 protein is CASSLSAGDADTQYF. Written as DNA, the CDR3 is TGTGCCAGCAGTTTATCCGCGGGAGACGCAGATACGCAGTATTTT.

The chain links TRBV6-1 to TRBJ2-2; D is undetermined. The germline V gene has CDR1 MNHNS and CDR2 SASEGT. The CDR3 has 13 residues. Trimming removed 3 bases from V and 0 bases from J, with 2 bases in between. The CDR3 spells CASSDANTGELFF. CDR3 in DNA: TGTGCCAGCAGTGACGCGAACACCGGGGAGCTGTTTTTT.

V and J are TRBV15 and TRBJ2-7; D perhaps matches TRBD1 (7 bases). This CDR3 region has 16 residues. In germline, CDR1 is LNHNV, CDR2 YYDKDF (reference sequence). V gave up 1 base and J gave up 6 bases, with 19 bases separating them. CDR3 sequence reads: CATSRVGGGGSSEQYF. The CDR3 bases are TGTGCCACCAGCAGAGTCGGTGGAGGGGGCTCATCCGAGCAGTACTTC.

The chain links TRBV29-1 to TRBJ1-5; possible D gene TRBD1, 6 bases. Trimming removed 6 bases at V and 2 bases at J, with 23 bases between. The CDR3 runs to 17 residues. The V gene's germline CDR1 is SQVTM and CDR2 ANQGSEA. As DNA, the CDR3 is TGCAGCGTGCACGGGACATACTACCGCCGGGGCAATCAGCCCCAGCATTTT. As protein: CSVHGTYYRRGNQPQHF.

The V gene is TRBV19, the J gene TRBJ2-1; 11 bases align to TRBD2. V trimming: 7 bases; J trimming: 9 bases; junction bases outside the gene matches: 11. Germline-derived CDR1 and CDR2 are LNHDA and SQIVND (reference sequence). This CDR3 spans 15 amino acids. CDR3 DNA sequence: TGTGCCAGTAAGATCGGGACTAGCGGCAGTACTGAGCAGTTCTTC. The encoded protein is CASKIGTSGSTEQFF.

CDR3 nucleotide sequence: TGCGCCAGCAGCCCGACAGGGAACACTGAAGCTTTCTTT. Its translation is CASSPTGNTEAFF. The V gene is TRBV5-1, the J gene TRBJ1-1; a possible D gene is TRBD1 (6 bases). Trimming shortened V by 4 bases and J by 1 base, and 8 bases separated the two germline ends. CDR1 SGHRS and CDR2 YFSETQ come from the germline V gene. This CDR3 is 13 amino acids long.